This TCR beta chain appears in the sequencing data of a study of blood T cell repertoires in COVID-19. The overall study: Material from acute and convalescent COVID-19 was sourced from the United States, Italy and Spain. Sample material is recorded as cDNA or gDNA derived from T cells, B-cell-depleted T cells, or PBMCs.

Using immunoSEQ multiplex PCR, the repertoire was profiled, and TCRdb retains in-frame clones only, with some absent. Of around 300,000 clones listed, around four fifths were seen once; the top ten hold around 3%. The CDR3 covers 13 residues. Trimming stripped 4 bases from V and 3 bases from J, with 9 bases between. CDR1 is LNHDA, CDR2 SQIVND, per germline (reference sequence). This sequence was found in a man aged 25-45 years with active or convalescent COVID-19. Sample: peripheral blood. The J gene is TRBJ1-1, the V gene TRBV19; the D is unclear. CDR3 DNA sequence: TGTGCCAGTAGTACCCTAACGGACACTGAAGCTTTCTTT. This codes for CASSTLTDTEAFF.